In its sample, the clone carrying this T cell receptor (beta chain) was seen a few times. This sample is drawn from a study of T-cell reconstitution after alpha-beta-depleted transplantation in children. Unique molecular identifiers were built into the TCRbeta library. MiXCR, applied by TCRdb to the PCR reads, yields one record per CDR3 protein. The table has around 370,000 distinct CDR3 sequences, 10% seen once. Germline lookup yields CDR1 SGHAT and CDR2 FQNNGV. The CDR3 is 16 residues long. V was cut by 7 bases and J by 6 bases, with 25 bases left in between. This TCR derives from a human donor who donated a stem cell graft to a child with acute lymphoblastic leukemia. The source material was PBMCs from the stem cell graft donor, sampled from the stem cell graft. The chain carries TRBV11-2 and TRBJ2-7; D is perhaps TRBD1 or TRBD2 (5 bases each). The CDR3 DNA follows: TGTGCCAGCACCCTTTACGGGATCCAGGGAGAGGGCGAGCAGTACTTC. Translation: CASTLYGIQGEGEQYF.